This T cell receptor beta chain was sequenced for a study of vaccination effects on CD4 cells after COVID-19. The table came from immunoSEQ multiplex PCR; TCRdb's copy has only in-frame clones and leaves some out. The table shows 65,000 to 90,000 clones, with about 70% occurring only once. Antigen-specific CD4+ T cells were expanded with viral peptide pools in the ViraFEST assay before sequencing. Once cultured for 10 days, the cells underwent separation to obtain CD4+ T cells. No vaccinee had earlier SARS-CoV-2 infection, and nucleocapsid antibodies were negative. The V gene lost 1 base and the J gene lost 4 bases, with 11 bases spanning the gap. There are 15 residues in the CDR3. Germline V gene lookup returns CDR1 SNHLY and CDR2 FYNNEI. As to this clone: Its antigen is unknown.

Specimen: CD4+ T cells from PBMCs cultured with HCoV-NL63 spike peptides, collected before COVID-19 vaccination. The receptor's source is a human donor who received a COVID-19 vaccine. The chain is built from TRBV2 and TRBJ1-3; tentatively, D is TRBD1 (6 bases). The CDR3 here is CASSEERGSGNTIYF. In DNA, the CDR3 is TGTGCCAGCAGTGAAGAGAGGGGGTCAGGAAACACCATATATTTT.